This T cell receptor (beta chain) comes out of a study of control samples from healthy donors and cancer patients. Measured with immunoSEQ multiplex PCR; TCRdb has only the in-frame clones, and not every one. The repertoire holds 150,000 to 200,000 clones, with 90% to 95% as singletons. This CDR3 region has 16 residues. Per germline, CDR1 SGHAT and CDR2 FQNNGV. The germline V and J ends were trimmed by 1 base and 3 bases, with 16 bases remaining between them. The J gene is TRBJ2-7, the V gene TRBV11-2, with D perhaps matching TRBD1 (5 bases). The clonotype originates from a woman under 30 in good health. The specimen was blood. CDR3 sequence: CASSLGAWGRGYEQYF. The CDR3 bases are TGTGCCAGCAGCTTAGGTGCCTGGGGCCGAGGCTACGAGCAGTACTTC.